A selection of T cell receptor beta chains follows, all from one sample in a study of blood T cell repertoires in COVID-19. Libraries were prepared by immunoSEQ multiplex PCR; TCRdb keeps only in-frame clonotypes and omits some of them. The sample yields 270,000 or so clones, approximately 77% seen once. The sequenced sample consisted of peripheral blood. These receptors came from a woman between 18 and 29 years old with acute or convalescent COVID-19. Each CDR3 is given with its conserved first and last residue. The D gene is left open where the match is weak. A clone size is listed for some rows: how often the clone was seen (once, few, many), or a class if it is expanded.

size | D | J | V | CDR3 | DNA
. | . | TRBJ2-1 | TRBV11-2 | CASSLVQGSYNEQFF | TGTGCCAGCAGCTTAGTTCAGGGCTCCTACAATGAGCAGTTCTTC
. | . | TRBJ1-2 | TRBV20-1 | CSASEQGKFRYGYTF | TGCAGTGCTAGTGAACAGGGCAAGTTCCGCTATGGCTACACCTTC
. | . | TRBJ1-2 | TRBV3-1/TRBV3-2 | CASSQDRSVYTF | TGTGCCAGCAGCCAAGATCGGTCGGTCTACACCTTC
once | TRBD1 | TRBJ2-7 | TRBV19 | CASSIASGGEQYF | TGTGCCAGTAGTATAGCTTCAGGGGGCGAGCAGTACTTC
. | . | TRBJ2-7 | TRBV4-1 | CASSTFGGASYEQYF | TGCGCCAGCTCAACCTTCGGAGGGGCCTCCTACGAGCAGTACTTC
. | TRBD2 | TRBJ2-7 | TRBV7-2 | CASSSPRARGRAPYEQYF | TGTGCCAGCAGCTCACCCCGGGCGCGCGGGAGGGCCCCCTACGAGCAGTACTTC
. | TRBD2 | TRBJ2-1 | TRBV30 | CAWSQLAGAVNEQFF | TGTGCCTGGAGCCAACTAGCGGGAGCAGTCAATGAGCAGTTCTTC
few | TRBD1 | TRBJ2-2 | TRBV18 | CASSPTGGGPLTGELFF | TGTGCCAGCTCACCTACAGGGGGCGGTCCCTTGACCGGGGAGCTGTTTTTT
. | . | TRBJ1-5 | TRBV7-9 | CASSQASHIGNQPQHF | TGTGCCAGCAGTCAGGCGTCCCACATTGGCAATCAGCCCCAGCATTTT
. | . | TRBJ2-3 | TRBV18 | CASSPERGRADTQYF | TGTGCCAGCTCACCGGAACGGGGAAGGGCAGATACGCAGTATTTT
. | TRBD1 | TRBJ2-7 | TRBV5-1 | CASSLGQGQSYEQYF | TGCGCCAGCAGCTTGGGACAGGGCCAAAGCTACGAGCAGTACTTC
few | . | TRBJ1-2 | TRBV29-1 | CSVEDMEEIYGYTF | TGCAGCGTTGAAGATATGGAGGAAATCTATGGCTACACCTTC
. | TRBD1 | TRBJ2-7 | TRBV6-5 | CASEDRGEQYF | TGTGCCAGCGAGGACAGGGGCGAGCAGTACTTC
. | TRBD1 | TRBJ2-7 | TRBV6-5 | CASTEGQGAHYEQYF | TGTGCCAGCACCGAAGGACAGGGGGCCCACTACGAGCAGTACTTC
. | . | TRBJ1-1 | TRBV6-2/TRBV6-3 | CASSLVWNTEAFF | TGTGCCAGCAGTTTAGTTTGGAACACTGAAGCTTTCTTT
. | . | TRBJ1-6 | TRBV7-8 | CASSLGSGVGSPLHF | TGTGCCAGCAGCTTAGGATCAGGGGTCGGTTCACCCCTCCACTTT
. | TRBD2 | TRBJ2-1 | TRBV10-1 | CASSALAGGWNEQFF | TGCGCCAGCAGTGCACTAGCGGGAGGGTGGAATGAGCAGTTCTTC
. | TRBD2 | TRBJ2-7 | TRBV27 | CASRTSGKYEQYF | TGTGCCAGCCGGACTAGCGGGAAATACGAGCAGTACTTC
. | TRBD2 | TRBJ2-7 | TRBV30 | CAWGAGGPYEQYF | TGTGCCTGGGGGGCGGGAGGGCCCTACGAGCAGTACTTC
few | TRBD2 | TRBJ2-1 | TRBV27 | CASSLSPGLAGVGYNEQFF | TGTGCCAGCAGTTTATCCCCAGGGCTAGCGGGAGTGGGTTACAATGAGCAGTTCTTC
once | TRBD2 | TRBJ2-7 | TRBV9 | CASSVAAGVGYEQYF | TGTGCCAGCAGCGTAGCCGCGGGAGTGGGCTACGAGCAGTACTTC
. | . | TRBJ2-2 | TRBV3-1/TRBV3-2 | CASSPPRSPGELFF | TGTGCCAGCAGCCCCCCCCGGAGCCCCGGGGAGCTGTTTTTT
. | TRBD1 | TRBJ2-5 | TRBV28 | CASRTGGAGETQYF | TGTGCCAGCCGGACAGGGGGCGCGGGAGAGACCCAGTACTTC
. | TRBD2 | TRBJ2-3 | TRBV7-8 | CAISRGGRTDTQYF | TGTGCCATCTCGAGGGGAGGGAGGACAGATACGCAGTATTTT
. | . | TRBJ2-3 | TRBV9 | CASSVAANTDTQYF | TGTGCCAGCAGCGTAGCTGCTAACACAGATACGCAGTATTTT
. | . | TRBJ2-2 | TRBV9 | CASSPLGGFTGELFF | TGTGCCAGCAGCCCCCTCGGAGGATTCACCGGGGAGCTGTTTTTT
. | . | TRBJ1-2 | TRBV19 | CASTSGGGYTF | TGTGCCAGTACCTCGGGGGGTGGCTACACCTTC
few | . | TRBJ2-3 | TRBV6-5 | CASSYFGRGTDTQYF | TGTGCCAGCAGTTACTTTGGCAGGGGCACAGATACGCAGTATTTT
. | TRBD1 | TRBJ1-5 | TRBV19 | CASRPGTGGLYSNQPQHF | TGTGCCAGTAGACCAGGGACAGGGGGCCTATATAGCAATCAGCCCCAGCATTTT
. | TRBD2 | TRBJ2-1 | TRBV28 | CASSPLPWEGYNEQFF | TGTGCCAGCAGTCCCCTTCCGTGGGAGGGATACAATGAGCAGTTCTTC
few | TRBD2 | TRBJ2-3 | TRBV24-1 | CATSDLGLAGEQDTQYF | TGTGCCACCAGTGATTTGGGACTAGCGGGAGAACAAGATACGCAGTATTTT
. | . | TRBJ1-4 | TRBV4-3 | CASSQEGGLNEKLFF | TGCGCCAGCAGCCAAGAGGGAGGACTTAATGAAAAACTGTTTTTT
once | TRBD2 | TRBJ2-3 | TRBV7-2 | CASSSLGAGGLADTQYF | TGTGCCAGCAGCTCCCTGGGGGCGGGAGGGCTGGCAGATACGCAGTATTTT
. | . | TRBJ2-5 | TRBV19 | CASRPGYQETQYF | TGTGCCAGTAGGCCAGGGTACCAAGAGACCCAGTACTTC
. | . | TRBJ2-1 | TRBV9 | CASSAITGRSYNEQFF | TGTGCCAGCAGCGCCATAACAGGGCGGTCCTACAATGAGCAGTTCTTC
few | . | TRBJ1-4 | TRBV5-8 | CASSPGAINEKLFF | TGTGCCAGCAGCCCAGGGGCGATTAATGAAAAACTGTTTTTT
. | TRBD2 | TRBJ2-7 | TRBV30 | CAWSLGGLAGTIGQYF | TGTGCCTGGAGTCTCGGAGGACTAGCGGGGACCATCGGGCAGTACTTC
. | . | TRBJ2-1 | TRBV4-2 | CASSQVSAASYNEQFF | TGTGCCAGCAGCCAAGTCTCAGCGGCCTCCTACAATGAGCAGTTCTTC
. | . | TRBJ2-3 | TRBV7-3 | CASSPVSWGTSTDTQYF | TGTGCCAGCAGCCCAGTTTCTTGGGGGACTAGCACAGATACGCAGTATTTT
. | . | TRBJ2-5 | TRBV15 | CATSRDPVTRETQYF | TGTGCCACCAGCAGAGATCCCGTGACTAGAGAGACCCAGTACTTC
few | TRBD1 | TRBJ1-2 | TRBV27 | CASSFRQGWGGYTF | TGTGCCAGCAGTTTCCGACAGGGTTGGGGCGGCTACACCTTC
. | TRBD1 | TRBJ1-5 | TRBV2 | CASSEWTGRQPQHF | TGTGCCAGCAGTGAATGGACAGGGAGACAGCCCCAGCATTTT
. | . | TRBJ2-3 | TRBV28 | CASSSIATSTDTQYF | TGTGCCAGCAGTTCGATAGCGACTAGCACAGATACGCAGTATTTT
. | . | TRBJ1-2 | TRBV30 | CAWSVGSLLFLRGYGYTF | TGTGCCTGGAGTGTAGGTTCTTTGCTCTTCCTGAGAGGCTATGGCTACACCTTC
. | TRBD2 | TRBJ2-1 | TRBV18 | CASSPQTGGSYNEQFF | TGTGCCAGCTCACCACAGACGGGAGGCTCCTACAATGAGCAGTTCTTC
once | . | TRBJ2-1 | TRBV18 | CASQQKNGGDEQFF | TGTGCCAGCCAACAGAAGAATGGTGGCGATGAGCAGTTCTTC
. | . | TRBJ2-7 | TRBV27 | CASSPRQEPYEQYF | TGTGCCAGCAGCCCCCGACAGGAACCATACGAGCAGTACTTC
. | . | TRBJ2-7 | TRBV14 | CASSHTGAYEQYF | TGTGCCAGCAGCCACACAGGAGCCTACGAGCAGTACTTC